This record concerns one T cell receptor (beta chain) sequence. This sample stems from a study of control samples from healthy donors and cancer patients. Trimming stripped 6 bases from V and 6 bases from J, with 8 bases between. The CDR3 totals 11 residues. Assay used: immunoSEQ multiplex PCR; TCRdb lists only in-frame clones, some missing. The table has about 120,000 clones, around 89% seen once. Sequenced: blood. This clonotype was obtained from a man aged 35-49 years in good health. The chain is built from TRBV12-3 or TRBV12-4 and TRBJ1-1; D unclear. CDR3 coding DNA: TGTGCCAGCAGCCTGGACGCTGAAGCTTTCTTT. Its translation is CASSLDAEAFF.